A selection of T cell receptor beta chains follows, all from one sample in a study of low-dose radiotherapy and immunotherapy resistance in tumors. TCRdb independently ran MiXCR on the reads; one entry per CDR3 protein. The sample has about 71,000 distinct CDR3 sequences, more than 25% seen once. Specimen: PBMCs, collected before treatment. These receptors were obtained from a female donor with ovarian cancer. The CDR3 runs from the conserved cysteine through the conserved F or W. Fields, in order: V gene, clone size, D gene, J gene, CDR3 protein, CDR3 DNA. A D gene is named only where the DNA matches it firmly. Size is stated for part of the rows, as once, few or many counts, or as a class when the clone is expanded.

V gene: TRBV20-1
clone size: many
D gene: TRBD2
J gene: TRBJ2-1
CDR3 protein: CSASWLAGNEQFF
CDR3 DNA: TGCAGTGCTAGTTGGCTAGCGGGTAACGAGCAGTTCTTC

V gene: TRBV5-4
clone size: NA
D gene: NA
J gene: TRBJ2-7
CDR3 protein: CASTLRDEQYF
CDR3 DNA: TGTGCCAGCACCCTTCGGGACGAGCAGTACTTC

V gene: TRBV6-5
clone size: many
D gene: TRBD1
J gene: TRBJ1-2
CDR3 protein: CASRYRGKYGYTF
CDR3 DNA: TGTGCCAGCAGATACAGGGGGAAGTATGGCTACACCTTC

V gene: TRBV7-3
clone size: NA
D gene: NA
J gene: TRBJ1-1
CDR3 protein: CASSFHQNTEAFF
CDR3 DNA: TGTGCCAGCAGCTTTCATCAGAACACTGAAGCTTTCTTT

V gene: TRBV3-1
clone size: NA
D gene: NA
J gene: TRBJ1-3
CDR3 protein: CASSQSRGRAGNTIYF
CDR3 DNA: TGTGCCAGCAGCCAGTCTAGGGGAAGGGCTGGAAACACCATATATTTT

V gene: TRBV6-4
clone size: NA
D gene: NA
J gene: TRBJ1-1
CDR3 protein: CASSVNPATEAFF
CDR3 DNA: TGTGCCAGCAGTGTCAACCCCGCTACTGAAGCTTTCTTT

V gene: TRBV28
clone size: once
D gene: TRBD2
J gene: TRBJ2-1
CDR3 protein: CASSFPGLAGRWNEQFF
CDR3 DNA: TGTGCCAGCAGTTTCCCCGGACTAGCGGGGAGGTGGAATGAGCAGTTCTTC

V gene: TRBV5-4
clone size: many
D gene: TRBD1
J gene: TRBJ2-4
CDR3 protein: CASSPHGQGNPLTKNIQYF
CDR3 DNA: TGCGCCAGCAGCCCCCATGGACAGGGGAATCCTTTAACCAAAAACATTCAGTACTTC

V gene: TRBV5-1
clone size: many
D gene: NA
J gene: TRBJ2-7
CDR3 protein: CASSYSDRPSSYEQYF
CDR3 DNA: TGCGCCAGCAGCTACTCCGACAGGCCGAGCTCCTACGAGCAGTACTTC

V gene: TRBV5-6
clone size: many
D gene: TRBD1
J gene: TRBJ2-1
CDR3 protein: CASRRSGTGGAWGGIRNEQFF
CDR3 DNA: TGTGCCAGCAGACGGTCGGGGACAGGGGGAGCTTGGGGGGGCATAAGAAATGAGCAGTTCTTC

V gene: TRBV6-2/TRBV6-3
clone size: NA
D gene: NA
J gene: TRBJ2-6
CDR3 protein: CASSSTKGGVSGANVLTF
CDR3 DNA: TGTGCCAGCAGTTCCACTAAGGGGGGGGTCTCTGGGGCCAACGTCCTGACTTTC

V gene: TRBV18
clone size: many
D gene: NA
J gene: TRBJ2-2
CDR3 protein: CASSPARGAGELFF
CDR3 DNA: TGTGCCAGCTCACCAGCGAGAGGGGCCGGGGAGCTGTTTTTT

V gene: TRBV9
clone size: NA
D gene: TRBD2
J gene: TRBJ2-5
CDR3 protein: CASSVAAGDQETQYF
CDR3 DNA: TGTGCCAGCAGCGTAGCGGCGGGGGATCAAGAGACCCAGTACTTC

V gene: TRBV28
clone size: NA
D gene: TRBD2
J gene: TRBJ2-1
CDR3 protein: CASSLYISGAINEQFF
CDR3 DNA: TGTGCCAGCAGTTTGTATATTAGCGGGGCTATCAATGAGCAGTTCTTC

V gene: TRBV5-1
clone size: many
D gene: NA
J gene: TRBJ2-1
CDR3 protein: CASSPSLSRLDEQFF
CDR3 DNA: TGCGCCAGCAGCCCTTCCCTATCCCGACTGGATGAGCAGTTCTTC

V gene: TRBV24-1
clone size: NA
D gene: NA
J gene: TRBJ1-1
CDR3 protein: CATSESPPDTEAFF
CDR3 DNA: TGTGCCACCAGTGAGAGTCCGCCCGACACTGAAGCTTTCTTT

V gene: TRBV13
clone size: NA
D gene: NA
J gene: TRBJ1-1
CDR3 protein: CASSFGPHGGTEAFF
CDR3 DNA: TGTGCCAGCAGCTTCGGGCCCCACGGGGGGACTGAAGCTTTCTTT

V gene: TRBV7-9
clone size: few
D gene: NA
J gene: TRBJ1-2
CDR3 protein: CASSLAADSNYGYTF
CDR3 DNA: TGTGCCAGCAGCTTAGCAGCAGACAGTAACTATGGCTACACCTTC

V gene: TRBV5-4
clone size: NA
D gene: TRBD2
J gene: TRBJ2-5
CDR3 protein: CASSSLAGGQETQYF
CDR3 DNA: TGTGCCAGCAGCTCACTAGCGGGGGGGCAAGAGACCCAGTACTTC

V gene: TRBV24-1
clone size: NA
D gene: TRBD1
J gene: TRBJ2-1
CDR3 protein: CATSDSGTGANEQFF
CDR3 DNA: TGTGCCACCAGTGACTCCGGGACAGGGGCGAATGAGCAGTTCTTC

V gene: TRBV29-1
clone size: many
D gene: NA
J gene: TRBJ2-1
CDR3 protein: CSVEITGGNEQFF
CDR3 DNA: TGCAGCGTTGAAATCACGGGTGGCAATGAGCAGTTCTTC

V gene: TRBV2
clone size: few
D gene: NA
J gene: TRBJ2-7
CDR3 protein: CASSEGKSYEQYF
CDR3 DNA: TGTGCCAGCAGTGAAGGAAAGTCCTACGAGCAGTACTTC

V gene: TRBV6-2/TRBV6-3
clone size: NA
D gene: TRBD1
J gene: TRBJ1-3
CDR3 protein: CASRGWTRGPAGNTIYF
CDR3 DNA: TGTGCCAGCCGAGGGTGGACGAGGGGGCCCGCTGGAAACACCATATATTTT

V gene: TRBV28
clone size: many
D gene: TRBD2
J gene: TRBJ2-1
CDR3 protein: CASSLKRGGVYNEQFF
CDR3 DNA: TGTGCCAGCAGTTTAAAGCGGGGGGGAGTATACAATGAGCAGTTCTTC